This TCR beta chain appears in the sequencing data of a study of cytomegalovirus exposure and HLA in healthy donors. Measured with immunoSEQ multiplex PCR; TCRdb has only the in-frame clones, and not every one. The profile shows 150,000 to 200,000 clones, roughly 85% of them singletons. Per germline, CDR1 PRHDT and CDR2 FYEKMQ (reference sequence). The CDR3 loop spans 16 amino acids. Trimming left V 2 bases short and J 5 bases short, with 18 bases between. The rearrangement links TRBV13 to TRBJ1-1, with D maybe TRBD1 (5 bases). Sequenced material: PBMCs. The source is a man younger than 35 in good health and CMV-seropositive. The CDR3 region has the DNA TGTGCCAGCAGCTTATCCCGGAGGGGAAGTGAAACTGAAGCTTTCTTT. Its translation: CASSLSRRGSETEAFF.